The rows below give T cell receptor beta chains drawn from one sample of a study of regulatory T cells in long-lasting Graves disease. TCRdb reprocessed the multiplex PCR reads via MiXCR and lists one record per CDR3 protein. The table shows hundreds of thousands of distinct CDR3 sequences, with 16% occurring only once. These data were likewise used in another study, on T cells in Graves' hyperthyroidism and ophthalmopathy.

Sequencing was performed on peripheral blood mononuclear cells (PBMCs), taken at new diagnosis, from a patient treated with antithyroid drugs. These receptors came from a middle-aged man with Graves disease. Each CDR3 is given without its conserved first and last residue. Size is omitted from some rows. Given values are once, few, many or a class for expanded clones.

ASSLGTVSNQPQH | many | TRBV18
ASSRDRGRRYTEAF | many | TRBV11-1
ASSSVRLAGLETQY | NA | TRBV5-8
ASSHPLAADTQY | many | TRBV14
ASSLAGSGETQY | many | TRBV7-2
ASSLGWADNEKLF | few | TRBV7-2
VSAIQGSGSYEQY | many | TRBV2
ASSLIPLRETQY | many | TRBV7-9
ASRSQGSPYNEQF | many | TRBV6-2/TRBV6-3
SARGQVNSPLH | many | TRBV20-1
ASTPLTGGTEAF | many | TRBV12-3/TRBV12-4
ASRDEGSKNIQY | few | TRBV6-1
ASSFSQGEAF | few | TRBV7-9
SASDPNQETQY | many | TRBV20-1
ANSTQTGGYEQY | few | TRBV7-2
ASSVGGVAPGYT | NA | TRBV9
ASSDWDSPYEQY | many | TRBV11-1
SAREPSGGGTQY | NA | TRBV20-1
ATSRDRAGREQY | many | TRBV15
ASSTRTGELF | many | TRBV7-2
ASSLAGTAYEQY | NA | TRBV9
ASSFRGVGTDTQY | many | TRBV27
AWRAKGAPASGNTIY | few | TRBV30